This entry features one T cell receptor beta chain sequence. CDR1 and CDR2 from the germline V gene are SGHAT and FQNNGV. Deletions cut 3 bases from V and 9 bases from J, with 14 bases between. CDR3 length: 13 residues. This record comes from a study of cytomegalovirus exposure and HLA in healthy donors. Primers included in the PCR were 60 Vbeta and 13 Jbeta primers. The protocol was immunoSEQ multiplex PCR, while the TCRdb copy is restricted to in-frame clones and leaves out a portion. The sample holds some 190,000 clones, around three quarters seen once. The rearrangement joins TRBV11-2 to TRBJ2-5, with D possibly being TRBD1 (5 bases). The clonotype comes from a woman between 25 and 40 years old in good health and CMV-seropositive. The material sequenced was PBMCs. The CDR3 DNA reads as TGTGCCAGCAGCTTCGCTAGGGGCAGACCCCAGTACTTC. It translates to CASSFARGRPQYF.